Presented here are 23 T cell receptor beta chains from one specimen sequenced in a study of blood T cell repertoires in COVID-19. Libraries were prepared by immunoSEQ multiplex PCR; TCRdb keeps only in-frame clonotypes and omits some of them. Here the sample spans 120,000 to 150,000 clones, about 82% being singletons. Sample: peripheral blood. These receptors were obtained from a woman in her forties with active or convalescent COVID-19.

The chain joins TRBV30 to TRBJ1-1; D remains ambiguous. Germline CDR1 reads GTSNPN; CDR2 reads SVGIG (reference sequence). Trimming left V 0 bases short and J 1 base short, with 30 bases between. The CDR3 is 21 residues long. The CDR3: CAWSVSEGGSLAFLGNTEAFF. In nucleotides, the CDR3 is TGTGCCTGGAGTGTATCTGAAGGAGGGAGCCTCGCGTTCCTGGGGAACACTGAAGCTTTCTTT.

This sequence joins TRBV28 and TRBJ2-3; 7 positions agree with TRBD1. This CDR3 contains 13 residues. Trimming took 6 bases from V and 2 from J; bases not matched to a gene: 2. From germline, CDR1 is MDHEN and CDR2 SYDVKM. The CDR3 here is CASRDRITDTQYF. The CDR3 nucleotides are TGTGCCAGCAGGGACAGGATCACAGATACGCAGTATTTT.

The chain uses TRBV15 and TRBJ1-5; a weak D match, TRBD1 (6 bases). Trimming took 4 bases from V and 4 from J, leaving 11 bases between them. The germline V gene encodes CDR1 LNHNV and CDR2 YYDKDF (reference sequence). The CDR3 has 14 amino acids. The CDR3 protein is CATSKQGWNQPQHF. In nucleotides, the CDR3 is TGTGCCACCAGCAAACAGGGTTGGAATCAGCCCCAGCATTTT.

The genes are TRBV24-1 and TRBJ2-3; 7 bases fit TRBD1. Germline V gene data show CDR1 as KGHDR and CDR2 as SFDVKD. The J segment lost 5 bases and the V segment lost 4 bases, leaving 8 bases of the junction unmatched. The CDR3 runs to 15 residues. The CDR3 sequence is CATSDHGQVRDTQYF. CDR3 in DNA: TGTGCCACCAGTGACCACGGACAGGTTCGAGATACGCAGTATTTT.

The J gene is TRBJ2-1, the V gene TRBV28; TRBD1 aligns across 10 bases. The CDR3 covers 15 residues. With V trimmed by 6 bases and J by 12 bases, 14 bases remained unmatched. Looked up from germline, CDR1 is MDHEN and CDR2 is SYDVKM. CDR3 nucleotide sequence: TGTGCCAGCAGCCTCCCTGGGACAGGGGATGCCCCGCAGTTCTTC. This gives the protein CASSLPGTGDAPQFF.

Notes on this clone: One end of the junction varies from germline; a read error may be responsible. The chain combines TRBV6-1 with TRBJ2-7; the D gene is possibly TRBD2 (5 bases). CDR3 length equals 15 residues. From germline, CDR1 is MNHNS and CDR2 SASEGT. This CDR3 reads CASSEGLWSSYEQYF. CDR3 DNA: TGTGCCAGCAGCGAAGGACTTTGGAGCTCCTACGAGCAGTACTTC.

V usage is TRBV6-5 and J usage is TRBJ1-1; 11 positions agree with TRBD1. The CDR3 covers 15 residues. The germline gives CDR1 MNHEY, CDR2 SVGAGI. V lost 4 bases, J lost 0 bases, and 1 base stayed unmatched. The CDR3 reads CASSWDRGLNTEAFF. The CDR3 nucleotides read TGTGCCAGCAGTTGGGACAGGGGGTTGAACACTGAAGCTTTCTTT.

In regard to this clone: Additional DNA sequences in this sample encode the identical CDR3. This rearrangement joins TRBV4-1 to TRBJ1-5, with D possibly matching TRBD1 (5 bases). The length of the CDR3 is 14 residues. Trimming took 3 bases from V and 3 from J, leaving 9 bases between them. The germline CDR1 and CDR2 sequences are MGHRA and YSYEKL. CDR3 DNA sequence: TGCGCCAGCAGCCAGGCAGGGTACAATCAGCCCCAGCATTTT. It specifies CASSQAGYNQPQHF.

The V gene is TRBV19, the J gene TRBJ1-6; D ambiguous. V was trimmed by 10 bases and J by 7 bases, leaving 14 bases between them. This CDR3 comprises 13 residues. From germline, CDR1 is LNHDA and CDR2 SQIVND (reference sequence). The CDR3 DNA reads as TGTGCCACCAAACTAGGCCCAAATTCACCCCTCCACTTT. Amino acid sequence: CATKLGPNSPLHF.

The rearrangement links TRBV9 to TRBJ2-6; possibly TRBD1 for D (5 bases). Trimming pared 4 bases from V and 2 bases from J, leaving 10 bases between. This CDR3 is 15 amino acids long. Germline V gene sequence: CDR1 SGDLS, CDR2 YYNGEE. This CDR3 reads CASSRAGTGANVLTF. For the CDR3, the DNA is TGTGCCAGCAGCAGGGCAGGGACTGGGGCCAACGTCCTGACTTTC.

This clone was seen a few times. This chain connects TRBV7-7 to TRBJ2-7, with a possible D match to TRBD2 (5 bases). The CDR3 runs 13 residues. The germline CDR1 and CDR2 sequences are SSHAT and FNYEAQ (reference sequence). V lost 3 bases to trimming and J lost 6 bases, with 12 bases between them. The CDR3 DNA reads as TGTGCCAGCAGCTTGGACTTTTTTGGCGAGCAGTACTTC. Protein product: CASSLDFFGEQYF. Full variable domain (rest looked up from reference TRBV7-7 and TRBJ2-7): GAGVSQSPRYKVTKRGQDVTLRCDPISSHATLYWYQQALGQGPEFLTYFNYEAQPDKSGLPSDRFSAERPEGSISTLTIQRTEQRDSAMYRCASSLDFFGEQYFGPGTRLTVT.

The chain employs TRBV7-6 and TRBJ2-1; 9 bases map to TRBD2. Germline values: CDR1 SGHVS, CDR2 FNYEAQ. Trimming at V came to 0 bases and at J to 4 bases, leaving 4 bases not matched to a gene. This CDR3 is 16 amino acids long. CDR3 sequence reads: CASSLASAGGYNEQFF. The CDR3 nucleotides read TGTGCCAGCAGCTTAGCGTCGGCGGGGGGGTACAATGAGCAGTTCTTC.

The rearrangement uses TRBV5-1 and TRBJ1-2, with TRBD1 as a possible D gene (5 bases). Germline values: CDR1 SGHRS, CDR2 YFSETQ. V lost 4 bases to trimming and J lost 2 bases, with 9 bases between them. There are 13 residues in the CDR3. The CDR3 sequence: CASSVTANYGYTF. In DNA form, the CDR3 reads TGCGCCAGCAGCGTGACAGCGAACTATGGCTACACCTTC.

This chain uses TRBV28 with TRBJ2-1; TRBD2 might be the D (5 bases). Germline-derived CDR1 and CDR2 are MDHEN and SYDVKM. The CDR3 is 15 residues long. V was shortened by 7 bases and J by 3 bases, with 16 bases between the two germline ends. The CDR3 loop is CASTLGVGNYNEQFF. The CDR3 region has the DNA TGTGCCAGCACTCTCGGGGTGGGCAACTACAATGAGCAGTTCTTC. The whole variable domain, filled in from reference TRBV28 and TRBJ2-1, reads DVKVTQSSRYLVKRTGEKVFLECVQDMDHENMFWYRQDPGLGLRLIYFSYDVKMKEKGDIPEGYSVSREKKERFSLILESASTNQTSMYLCASTLGVGNYNEQFFGPGTRLTVL.

The chain employs TRBV29-1 and TRBJ2-7; tentative D call: TRBD2 (7 bases). V lost 5 bases and J 2 bases, leaving 22 bases between the germline ends. Looked up from germline, CDR1 is SQVTM and CDR2 is ANQGSEA. CDR3 size: 16 residues. The CDR3 sequence: CSVTVTGRGFTYEQYF. CDR3 coding DNA: TGCAGCGTTACTGTTACAGGGAGGGGGTTTACCTACGAGCAGTACTTC.

The chain carries TRBV19 and TRBJ2-4; possibly TRBD1 for D (6 bases). CDR3 size: 16 residues. Germline V gene data show CDR1 as LNHDA and CDR2 as SQIVND (reference sequence). V lost 4 bases and J 0 bases, leaving 13 bases between the germline ends. The DNA for the CDR3 is TGTGCCAGTAGTACCGGACAGACCTTAGCCAAAAACATTCAGTACTTC. It codes for CASSTGQTLAKNIQYF.

The rearrangement uses TRBV29-1 and TRBJ1-3; TRBD1 aligns across 7 bases. Germline V gene sequence: CDR1 SQVTM, CDR2 ANQGSEA. The CDR3 has 12 residues. The junction had 1 base not matched to a gene; V was cut back by 4 bases and J by 4 bases. This CDR3 reads CSVVDRGNTIYF. CDR3 in DNA: TGCAGCGTTGTGGACAGGGGAAACACCATATATTTT.

The genes are TRBV27 and TRBJ1-6, with TRBD1 matching over 8 bases. The V segment lost 7 bases and the J segment 10 bases; nucleotides outside the gene matches: 9. Germline V gives CDR1 MNHEY, CDR2 SMNVEV (reference sequence). This CDR3 is built from 14 residues. The CDR3 loop reads CASKKDRGWSPLHF. CDR3 coding DNA: TGTGCCAGCAAGAAAGACAGGGGATGGTCACCCCTCCACTTT.

This clone was seen just once. V usage is TRBV5-1 and J usage is TRBJ2-2; D is perhaps TRBD1 (6 bases). Per germline, CDR1 SGHRS and CDR2 YFSETQ. There are 16 residues in the CDR3. V was trimmed by 0 bases and J by 6 bases, leaving 15 bases between them. The CDR3 sequence: CASSLADGQTSGELFF. In nucleotides, the CDR3 is TGCGCCAGCAGCTTGGCCGACGGACAGACTTCCGGGGAGCTGTTTTTT.

This chain links TRBV5-1 with TRBJ2-6; D is ambiguous. Trimming left V 4 bases short and J 0 bases short, with 20 bases between. This CDR3 comprises 19 residues. Germline V gene data show CDR1 as SGHRS and CDR2 as YFSETQ. The CDR3 region is CASSPPAGWLSSGANVLTF. CDR3 bases: TGCGCCAGCAGCCCCCCAGCAGGTTGGCTGAGCTCTGGGGCCAACGTCCTGACTTTC.

The chain carries TRBV7-2 and TRBJ2-7; 15 bases fit TRBD2. V shed 0 bases, J shed 4 bases, and the junction held 7 bases outside the gene matches. Germline CDR1 SGHTA, CDR2 FQGNSA. The CDR3 covers 18 residues. This CDR3 reads CASSLAGLAGGSGYEQYF. The DNA of the CDR3 is TGTGCCAGCAGCTTAGCGGGACTAGCGGGAGGAAGTGGGTACGAGCAGTACTTC.

The chain recombines TRBV7-7 with TRBJ2-5; TRBD2 aligns across 15 bases. Germline V gives CDR1 SSHAT, CDR2 FNYEAQ (reference sequence). There are 17 residues in the CDR3. V gave up 5 bases and J gave up 4 bases; unmatched junction bases: 8. The CDR3 nucleotides are TGTGCCAGCAGCCCAATCCCGGGACTAGCGGGAGGAGAGACCCAGTACTTC. It yields the protein CASSPIPGLAGGETQYF.

Only a few counts were recorded for this clone. The J gene is TRBJ2-5, the V gene TRBV5-1; tentatively, D is TRBD1 (6 bases). Per the germline V gene, CDR1 is SGHRS and CDR2 is YFSETQ. The V end was cut by 3 bases, the J end by 5 bases, with 23 bases between. The CDR3 runs to 17 residues. The CDR3 loop reads CASSSRLTGLGVETQYF. Written as DNA, the CDR3 is TGCGCCAGCAGCTCTCGATTAACAGGGTTAGGAGTGGAGACCCAGTACTTC.